This T cell receptor (beta chain) came from a study of OX40 agonist ivuxolimab in advanced cancers. The germline V gene has CDR1 MDHEN and CDR2 SYDVKM. Germline trimming cut 8 bases from V and 7 bases from J; bases unmatched to any gene: 12. The length of the CDR3 is 14 residues. Sequenced by immunoSEQ multiplex PCR; TCRdb stores in-frame clones only, minus some. The sample lists approximately 68,000 clones; roughly 90% were seen once. The receptor comes from an adult with an advanced solid tumor such as melanoma, head and neck, liver or kidney cancer. The rearrangement uses TRBV28 and TRBJ2-5; 8 nucleotides agree with TRBD1. The source material was CD4+ or CD8+ T cells sorted from blood, sampled in a trial of the OX40 agonist ivuxolimab. CDR3 residues: CASETGTGPGTQYF. In DNA form, the CDR3 reads TGTGCCAGCGAGACCGGGACAGGACCGGGGACCCAGTACTTC.